Presented here are 15 T cell receptor beta chains from one specimen sequenced in a study of kidney transplant recipient with SARS-CoV-2 infection. TCRdb independently ran MiXCR on the reads; one entry per CDR3 protein. The table lists approximately 240,000 distinct CDR3 sequences, more than 25% of them singletons. The material was a blood sample, obtained at baseline and on roughly day 110 from a kidney transplant recipient. The receptor set was obtained from a young adult male patient who had COVID-19 and was a kidney transplant recipient. A subset of T cells may come from the graft donor.

Ten or more counts support this clonotype. The rearrangement joins TRBV4-1 to TRBJ2-3; D is perhaps TRBD1 or TRBD2 (5 bases each). The V end was cut by 0 bases, the J end by 5 bases, with 9 bases between. Looked up from germline, CDR1 is MGHRA and CDR2 is YSYEKL. CDR3 length: 14 amino acids. CDR3 DNA sequence: TGCGCCAGCAGCCAAGAGGGGACCCGAGATACGCAGTATTTT. This translates into CASSQEGTRDTQYF.

The table lists this clonotype with many counts. The rearrangement joins TRBV6-5 to TRBJ2-7; TRBD2 matches at 7 bases. Trimming removed 6 bases from V and 2 bases from J; junction bases left unmatched: 10. From germline, CDR1 is MNHEY and CDR2 SVGAGI. The CDR3 is 15 residues long. The CDR3 loop is CASSSAGREPYEQYF. The CDR3 region has the DNA TGTGCCAGCAGCTCAGCGGGGCGGGAGCCCTACGAGCAGTACTTC.

This clonotype showed up many times. The chain recombines TRBV15 with TRBJ2-3, with TRBD2 matching over 9 bases. The germline V gene encodes CDR1 LNHNV and CDR2 YYDKDF (reference sequence). The V gene end was trimmed by 0 bases and the J gene end by 8 bases; junction bases not matched to a gene: 9. CDR3 length equals 16 residues. CDR3 in amino acids: CATSREQTSGMGTQYF. CDR3 coding DNA: TGTGCCACCAGCAGAGAACAGACTAGCGGAATGGGTACGCAGTATTTT. Combining the CDR3 with reference TRBV15 and TRBJ2-3 gives the whole variable domain DAMVIQNPRYQVTQFGKPVTLSCSQTLNHNVMYWYQQKSSQAPKLLFHYYDKDFNNEADTPDNFQSRRPNTSFCFLDIRSPGLGDTAMYLCATSREQTSGMGTQYFGPGTRLTVL.

This clonotype was observed many times. The CDR3: CASSEWGTGRGDSPLHF. The CDR3, as DNA: TGTGCCAGCAGTGAATGGGGGACAGGGAGGGGGGATTCACCCCTCCACTTT. This sequence joins TRBV25-1 and TRBJ1-6, with 9 bases lining up with TRBD1. The CDR3 contains 17 residues. Trimming removed 1 base from V and 8 bases from J; junction bases left unmatched: 9. The V gene's germline CDR1 is MGHDK and CDR2 SYGVNS.

Remarks on this clonotype: This may be a read error, as it is one base from a much larger clone. The conserved closing phenylalanine or tryptophan is absent in this CDR3, likely reflecting a read error. The gene calls are TRBV7-2 and TRBJ1-6; perhaps TRBD1 as D (5 bases). The germline V gene has CDR1 SGHTA and CDR2 FQGNSA. The CDR3 runs 17 residues. With 8 bases removed from V and 7 bases from J, the gap between germline ends came to 24 bases. CDR3 in DNA: TGTGCCAGCGGGGACCTGCAAGTGGGACCGAGGAATTCACCCCTCCACCTT. Translated: CASGDLQVGPRNSPLHL.

This clonotype was counted at least ten times. This chain uses TRBV7-3 with TRBJ2-2; the D is unclear. Germline assignment: CDR1 SGHTA and CDR2 FQGTGA. Trimming pared 5 bases from V and 10 bases from J, leaving 14 bases between. CDR3 length: 13 residues. CDR3 sequence: CASSPNRGQELFF. The CDR3 DNA sequence: TGTGCCAGCAGCCCTAACAGAGGTCAGGAGCTGTTTTTT.

Concerning this clonotype: Its ends do not fully match the called genes, so a read error is possible. The rearrangement uses TRBV7-3 and TRBJ1-2, with D tentatively TRBD1 (5 bases). CDR1 is SGHTA and CDR2 is FQGTGA in the germline V gene. The CDR3 has 13 amino acids. The CDR3 nucleotides read TGTGCCAGCGGCCAGGGTTCTGGCTATGGCTGCACCTTC. It yields the protein CASGQGSGYGCTF.

With respect to this clonotype: A much larger clone differs from this one at a single base, so this may be a read error. Here the CDR3 omits its conserved ending phenylalanine or tryptophan, so a read error is the likely source. The J gene is TRBJ2-1, the V gene TRBV4-2; 8 bases line up with TRBD2. The CDR3 contains 14 residues. V lost 1 base to trimming and J lost 7 bases; unmatched junction nucleotides: 3. Germline V CDR1 and CDR2: LGHNA, YNFKEQ. In DNA form, the CDR3 reads TGTGCCAGCAGCCAAGCAGCGGGAGTAAATGAGCAGTTCCTC. Translation: CASSQAAGVNEQFL.

This clonotype occurred many times. The V call is TRBV2, the J call TRBJ2-7; 7 bases align to TRBD1. Germline-derived CDR1 and CDR2 are SNHLY and FYNNEI. The CDR3 has 14 residues. The V segment lost 8 bases and the J segment 0 bases; nucleotides outside the gene matches: 7. The CDR3 DNA sequence: TGTGCCAGCCTGGACAGGATAAGCTCCTACGAGCAGTACTTC. Amino acids: CASLDRISSYEQYF.

A word on this clonotype: A read error may explain this, as a much larger clone is one base away. The chain carries TRBV7-3 and TRBJ1-1, with D possibly TRBD1 on 5 matching bases. This CDR3 comprises 13 residues. Per the germline V gene, CDR1 is SGHTA and CDR2 is FQGTGA. The CDR3 DNA follows: TGTGCCAGCGGCTTAAGTCCCGGGACCAAAGCTTTCTTT. Translation gives CASGLSPGTKAFF.

Note on this clonotype: This could be a read error, since a much larger clone is one nucleotide away. The chain uses TRBV7-9 and TRBJ1-3; no clear D gene. The germline gives CDR1 SEHNR, CDR2 FQNEAQ (reference sequence). The CDR3 consists of 13 residues. CDR3 sequence: CANSSLLTNTIYF. CDR3 in DNA: TGTGCCAACAGCTCCCTTCTTACAAACACCATATATTTT. Complete variable domain (other parts from reference TRBV7-9 and TRBJ1-3): DTGVSQNPRHKITKRGQNVTFRCDPISEHNRLYWYRQTLGQGPEFLTYFQNEAQLEKSRLLSDRFSAERPKGSFSTLEIQRTEQGDSAMYLCANSSLLTNTIYFGEGSWLTVV.

This clonotype appeared many times. This rearrangement joins TRBV3-1 to TRBJ1-2; D gene unclear. Trimming left V 4 bases short and J 4 bases short, with 22 bases between. The CDR3 extends over 17 amino acids. Germline V gene sequence: CDR1 LGHDT, CDR2 YNNKEL (reference sequence). CDR3 DNA sequence: TGTGCCAGCAGCCCCCTCCACACCCTTCGAAAGACCTATGGCTACACCTTC. Its protein is CASSPLHTLRKTYGYTF.

This clonotype was counted many times. V usage is TRBV16 and J usage is TRBJ1-2; D gene unclear. Germline loops: CDR1 KGHSY, CDR2 FQNENV. There are 17 residues in the CDR3. The germline V and J ends were trimmed by 5 bases and 4 bases, with 23 bases remaining between them. DNA of the CDR3: TGTGCCAGCAGCAGTAGTTGGGTCGTTAGAAAGACCTATGGCTACACCTTC. Residues: CASSSSWVVRKTYGYTF.

This clonotype has a count of ten or more. The CDR3 DNA follows: TGTGCCAGCAGCCGGGGGACCTTACAGCCCCAGCATTTT. This sequence encodes CASSRGTLQPQHF. This chain links TRBV5-6 with TRBJ1-5, with D perhaps TRBD1 (5 bases). Trimming took off 4 bases at V and 7 bases at J, with 12 bases between the two ends. CDR1 is SGHDT, CDR2 YYEEEE, per germline. CDR3 length: 13 amino acids.

In this sample, this clonotype turned up many times. The chain is built from TRBV27 and TRBJ1-5, with 7 bases that match TRBD1. Germline V gene sequence: CDR1 MNHEY, CDR2 SMNVEV (reference sequence). Unmatched junction bases numbered 6, after V lost 5 bases and J lost 5 bases. The CDR3 sequence is 14 residues long. The CDR3 bases are TGTGCCAGCAGTCTACAGGGGAATCATCAGCCCCAGCATTTT. Residues: CASSLQGNHQPQHF.